This record covers a single T cell receptor (beta chain). The data stem from a study of blood T cell repertoires in COVID-19. Study summary: The study drew acute and convalescent COVID-19 samples from the United States, Italy and Spain.

Authors' data handling: Reference gene primer amplification gave nucleated cell count estimates. The table came from immunoSEQ multiplex PCR; TCRdb's copy has only in-frame clones and leaves some out. V, J and clone size reflect that table, while D and trimming were determined from the DNA. The sample lists some 250,000 clones, roughly 88% seen once, with approximately 0.7% in the top ten. The germline gives CDR1 KGHSH, CDR2 LQKENI. J gave up 2 bases and V 3 bases, and 7 bases lay outside the gene matches. The length of the CDR3 is 15 residues. This clonotype was sampled from a human donor in a cohort sampled during active COVID-19. Sequencing was performed on peripheral blood. The rearrangement joins TRBV18 to TRBJ2-7; 7 bases align to TRBD1. CDR3 in amino acids: CASSPRQGTTYEQYF. The CDR3, as DNA: TGTGCCAGCTCACCCCGACAGGGAACCACCTACGAGCAGTACTTC.